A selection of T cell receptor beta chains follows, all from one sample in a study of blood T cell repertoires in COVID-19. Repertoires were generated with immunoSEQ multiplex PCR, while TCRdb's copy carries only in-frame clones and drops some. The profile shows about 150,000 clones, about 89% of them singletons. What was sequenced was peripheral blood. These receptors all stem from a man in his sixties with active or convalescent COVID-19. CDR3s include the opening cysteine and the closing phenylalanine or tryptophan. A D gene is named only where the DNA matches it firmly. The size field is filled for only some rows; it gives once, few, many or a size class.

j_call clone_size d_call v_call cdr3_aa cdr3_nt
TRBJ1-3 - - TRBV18 CASSPGAGNTIYF TGTGCCAGCTCACCCGGTGCTGGAAACACCATATATTTT
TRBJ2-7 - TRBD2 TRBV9 CASSVEASGNYEQYF TGTGCCAGCAGCGTAGAGGCTAGCGGCAACTACGAGCAGTACTTC
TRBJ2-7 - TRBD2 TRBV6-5 CASSRAGGSYEQYF TGTGCCAGCTCTCGAGCGGGGGGATCCTACGAGCAGTACTTC
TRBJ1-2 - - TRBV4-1 CASSHIEREVAGYTF TGCGCCAGCAGCCACATAGAGAGGGAGGTGGCTGGCTACACCTTC
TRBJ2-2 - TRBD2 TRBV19 CASESASGRFGELFF TGTGCCAGTGAGTCGGCTAGCGGGAGGTTCGGGGAGCTGTTTTTT
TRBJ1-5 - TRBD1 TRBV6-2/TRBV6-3 CASSSGQGGQPQHF TGTGCCAGCAGTTCTGGACAGGGGGGTCAGCCCCAGCATTTT
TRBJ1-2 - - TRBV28 CAWGGRYYGYTF TGTGCCTGGGGAGGCCGTTACTATGGCTACACCTTC
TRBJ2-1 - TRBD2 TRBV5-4 CASSLELAGGVNEQFF TGTGCCAGCAGCTTGGAGCTAGCGGGAGGAGTTAATGAGCAGTTCTTC
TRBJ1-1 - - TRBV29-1 CSVTGLNTEAFF TGCAGCGTCACAGGACTGAACACTGAAGCTTTCTTT
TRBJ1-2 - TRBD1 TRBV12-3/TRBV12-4 CASSSGGGYTF TGTGCCAGCAGTTCAGGGGGTGGCTACACCTTC
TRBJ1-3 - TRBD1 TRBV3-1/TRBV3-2 CASSPGTASQFFSGNTIYF TGTGCCAGCAGCCCCGGGACAGCTTCCCAGTTCTTCTCTGGAAACACCATATATTTT
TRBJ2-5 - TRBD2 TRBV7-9 CASSSRLAGGLETQYF TGTGCCAGCAGCTCCCGACTAGCGGGGGGGCTTGAGACCCAGTACTTC
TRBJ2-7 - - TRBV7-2 CASSLAYRSEQYF TGTGCCAGCAGCTTAGCGTATAGATCCGAGCAGTACTTC
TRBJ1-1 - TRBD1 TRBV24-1 CATSGGTGADTEAFF TGTGCCACCAGTGGTGGGACAGGGGCGGACACTGAAGCTTTCTTT
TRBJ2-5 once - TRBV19 CASSSIELDIGETQYF TGTGCCAGTAGTTCCATCGAACTCGACATAGGAGAGACCCAGTACTTC
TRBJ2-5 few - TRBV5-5 CASSLSVSPGWETQYF TGTGCCAGCAGCTTGAGCGTTAGTCCGGGTTGGGAGACCCAGTACTTC
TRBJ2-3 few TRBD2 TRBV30 CACERGLSTDTQYF TGTGCCTGCGAGCGGGGCCTTAGCACAGATACGCAGTATTTT
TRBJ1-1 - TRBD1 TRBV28 CASSSGGEQAFF TGTGCCAGCAGTTCAGGGGGCGAGCAAGCTTTCTTT
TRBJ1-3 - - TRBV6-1 CASSEQGFSSGNTIYF TGTGCCAGCAGTGAACAGGGATTCAGCTCTGGAAACACCATATATTTT
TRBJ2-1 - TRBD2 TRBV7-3 CASSLGSGVVGEQFF TGTGCCAGCAGCTTAGGTAGCGGGGTTGTTGGGGAGCAGTTCTTC
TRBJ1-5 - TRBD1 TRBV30 CAWGTGGFQPQHF TGTGCCTGGGGGACAGGGGGCTTTCAGCCCCAGCATTTT
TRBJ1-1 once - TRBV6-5 CASSYSIRRLETEAFF TGTGCCAGCAGTTACTCGATTCGACGGTTGGAGACTGAAGCTTTCTTT
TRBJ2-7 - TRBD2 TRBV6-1 CASTELAGSYEQYF TGTGCCAGCACTGAACTAGCGGGTTCCTACGAGCAGTACTTC
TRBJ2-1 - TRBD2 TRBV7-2 CASSFPPGGLNEQFF TGTGCCAGCAGCTTCCCGCCGGGGGGGTTGAATGAGCAGTTCTTC
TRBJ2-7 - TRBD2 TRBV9 CASSVEASGFYEQYF TGTGCCAGCAGCGTAGAGGCTAGCGGGTTCTACGAGCAGTACTTC